This T cell receptor (beta chain) was recorded in a study of blood T cell repertoires in COVID-19. Study-wide context: The United States, Italy and Spain supplied acute and convalescent COVID-19 samples. PBMCs, B-cell-depleted T cells, or T cells were the source of the cDNA or gDNA that made up the material.

The germline V gene encodes CDR1 LGHDT and CDR2 YNNKEL (reference sequence). This CDR3 spans 12 amino acids. Trimming stripped 4 bases from V and 2 bases from J, with 2 bases between. This clone was picked up one time. In the original analysis: Estimated nucleated cell counts came from reference gene primer amplification. Here immunoSEQ multiplex PCR was the method, and the copy in TCRdb shows in-frame clones only, minus some. From that table come the V and J calls and clone size; the DNA was used to work out D and trimming. The sample gives roughly 200,000 clones, around 80% of which show up once; around 21% is in the top ten.

The rearrangement uses TRBV3-1 (or the pseudogene TRBV3-2) and TRBJ2-2; no definite D call. Sequencing was carried out using peripheral blood. This receptor was identified in a human donor in a cohort sampled during active COVID-19. CDR3 region: CASSPNTGELFF. CDR3 nucleotide sequence: TGTGCCAGCAGCCCAAACACCGGGGAGCTGTTTTTT.